This passage covers 28 T cell receptor beta chains from one sample sequenced in a study of blood T cells in healthy people across ages (dated by TCRdb to 2013 to 2016). Libraries were prepared through 5' RACE. A second PCR of about 6 to 12 cycles was performed with a sample-barcoded 5' primer and a J-beta primer mix. TCRdb passed the public sequencing reads through fastp at Q25 and MiXCR, retaining productive beta sequences. All rows with the same CDR3 protein become a single entry with the most common DNA and genes. The table for this sample lists approximately 2,000,000 distinct CDR3 sequences; about two fifths of them were counted only once. The ten biggest clones cover roughly 23% of the sample. The sequenced material came from blood. These TCRs come from a human donor in good health.

The rearrangement joins TRBV7-9 to TRBJ2-5, with D possibly TRBD2 on 6 matching bases. This CDR3 contains 13 residues. The germline V gene encodes CDR1 SEHNR and CDR2 FQNEAQ (reference sequence). The ends were cut back, 8 bases at V and 3 bases at J, with 13 bases in the middle. Here the CDR3 DNA reads TGTGCCAGCCGTGGGGGGATTAAAGAGACCCAGTACTTC. Translating it yields CASRGGIKETQYF.

The chain links TRBV7-6 to TRBJ2-1; D might be TRBD2 (5 bases). Germline CDR1 reads SGHVS; CDR2 reads FNYEAQ. This CDR3 has 13 residues. Trimming shortened V by 11 bases and J by 8 bases, and 19 bases separated the two germline ends. Here the CDR3 DNA reads TGTGCCGGATCTCGGGGAGCTTGGGATGAGCAGTTCTTC. It codes for CAGSRGAWDEQFF.

The chain recombines TRBV7-9 with TRBJ1-2; 7 bases agree with TRBD1. The germline gives CDR1 SEHNR, CDR2 FQNEAQ (reference sequence). CDR3 length: 18 amino acids. The V segment lost 3 bases and the J segment 0 bases; nucleotides outside the gene matches: 13. Here the CDR3 reads CASSFIYRGSPSNYGYTF. In DNA, the CDR3 is TGTGCCAGCAGCTTCATTTACAGGGGCTCCCCCTCTAACTATGGCTACACCTTC.

About this clonotype: A junction boundary mismatches the germline segment, possibly from a read error. This rearrangement joins TRBV4-2 to TRBJ1-3; 10 bases line up with TRBD1. The germline gives CDR1 LGHNA, CDR2 YNFKEQ. The CDR3 is 23 residues long. CDR3 coding DNA: TGTGCCAGCAGCCCAGCAGCAGCCCACCGGGACAGGGGTCCTACTTACTCTGGAAACACCAGATATTTT. Encoded protein: CASSPAAAHRDRGPTYSGNTRYF.

The chain links TRBV7-2 to TRBJ1-5; D remains unclear. From germline, CDR1 is SGHTA and CDR2 FQGNSA. Trimming took off 2 bases at V and 5 bases at J, with 10 bases between the two ends. This CDR3 comprises 14 residues. CDR3 nucleotides: TGTGCCAGCAGCTTAAATCCCGATTATCAGCCCCAGCATTTT. As protein: CASSLNPDYQPQHF.

The chain carries TRBV9 and TRBJ1-2, with no clear D. The V and J ends lost 3 bases and 4 bases respectively, with 16 bases between them. CDR1 and CDR2 from the germline V gene are SGDLS and YYNGEE. The CDR3 has 15 residues. The CDR3 reads CASSAGLNNGYGYTF. The CDR3 DNA sequence: TGTGCCAGCAGCGCAGGACTTAATAACGGCTATGGCTACACCTTC.

This clonotype was counted only a few times. The chain links TRBV15 to TRBJ2-7; TRBD1 might be the D (5 bases). The V end was cut by 5 bases, the J end by 3 bases, with 8 bases between. Germline-derived CDR1 and CDR2 are LNHNV and YYDKDF (reference sequence). The CDR3 spans 12 residues. The CDR3 is CATSEDSYEQYF. The CDR3 DNA follows: TGTGCCACCAGCGAAGACAGCTACGAGCAGTACTTC.

This sequence joins TRBV5-5 and TRBJ2-6; 9 bases are shared with TRBD1. CDR1 SGHKS and CDR2 YYEKEE come from the germline V gene (reference sequence). The CDR3 totals 19 residues. The V and J ends lost 4 bases and 2 bases, in that order; junction bases with no gene match: 13. The CDR3 DNA follows: TGTGCCAGCAGCCCGTTACCGGGACAGGGAACGGCTGGGGCCAACGTCCTGACTTTC. It yields the protein CASSPLPGQGTAGANVLTF.

This clonotype has at least ten counts. The junction departs from germline at one end; a sequencing error may be responsible. The V call is TRBV5-1, the J call TRBJ2-1, with 12 positions matching TRBD2. Germline values: CDR1 SGHRS, CDR2 YFSETQ. CDR3 length equals 15 residues. This chain's CDR3 is CASSLGLAGYNEQFF. The CDR3 DNA is TGTGCCAGCAGCCTGGGACTAGCGGGTTACAATGAGCAGTTCTTC.

The rearrangement links TRBV20-1 to TRBJ1-1; unclear D gene. With 4 bases removed from V and 3 bases from J, the gap between germline ends came to 9 bases. The CDR3 totals 12 residues. Germline CDR1 and CDR2: DFQATT and SNEGSKA (reference sequence). For the CDR3, the DNA is TGCAGTGCTACCGGGCCCGACACTGAAGCTTTCTTT. It yields the protein CSATGPDTEAFF.

This clonotype was detected a few times. V and J are TRBV4-1 and TRBJ1-2; no reliable D call. Trimming cost V 0 bases and J 6 bases, with 14 bases left between them. This CDR3 is built from 15 residues. Germline V gene lookup returns CDR1 MGHRA and CDR2 YSYEKL. The CDR3 nucleotides are TGCGCCAGCAGCCAAGATCCCGGGTACCTTGATGGCTACACCTTC. Amino acids: CASSQDPGYLDGYTF.

The chain carries TRBV29-1 and TRBJ2-1; the match to TRBD1 covers 10 bases. The germline gives CDR1 SQVTM, CDR2 ANQGSEA. The J segment lost 8 bases and the V segment lost 5 bases, leaving 9 bases of the junction unmatched. The CDR3 contains 14 residues. The CDR3 region has the DNA TGCAGCGTTTTAAGACAGGGGGCCTGGGATGAGCAGTTCTTC. Translated, it gives CSVLRQGAWDEQFF.

The chain has TRBV20-1 and TRBJ1-1, with D maybe TRBD1 (5 bases). Trimming pared 1 base from V and 0 bases from J, leaving 12 bases between. The CDR3 extends over 15 amino acids. Germline V gene lookup returns CDR1 DFQATT and CDR2 SNEGSKA (reference sequence). CDR3 in amino acids: CSARVPEGMNTEAFF. The CDR3 DNA follows: TGCAGTGCTAGAGTCCCGGAGGGGATGAACACTGAAGCTTTCTTT.

This chain links TRBV29-1 with TRBJ2-7; D gene uncertain. Trimming cost V 4 bases and J 1 base, with 8 bases left between them. The CDR3 sequence is 12 residues long. Germline CDR1 is SQVTM and CDR2 is ANQGSEA. Here the CDR3 reads CSVATNSYEQYF. For the CDR3, the DNA is TGCAGCGTTGCGACAAATTCCTACGAGCAGTACTTC.

This chain joins TRBV28 and TRBJ1-6; D is undetermined. V was pared by 7 bases and J by 2 bases, with 12 bases between. The CDR3 spans 15 residues. CDR1 is MDHEN and CDR2 is SYDVKM in the germline V gene. CDR3: CASIFGSAYNSPLHF. In nucleotides, the CDR3 is TGTGCCAGCATTTTCGGAAGCGCCTATAATTCACCCCTCCACTTT.

The rearrangement joins TRBV20-1 to TRBJ1-3, with TRBD1 as a possible D gene (5 bases). This CDR3 contains 16 residues. CDR1 and CDR2 from the germline V gene are DFQATT and SNEGSKA (reference sequence). Trimming removed 3 bases at V and 0 bases at J, with 15 bases between. The CDR3 nucleotides read TGCAGTGCTAGTATGGGACGAGCGTTCTCTGGAAACACCATATATTTT. The encoded protein is CSASMGRAFSGNTIYF.

V usage is TRBV12-3 or TRBV12-4 and J usage is TRBJ2-2; 7 nucleotides match TRBD1. The CDR3 length is 14 residues. Germline trimming cut 7 bases from V and 4 bases from J; bases unmatched to any gene: 6. CDR3 nucleotide sequence: TGTGCCAGCAACCTAGGGGGCGCCACCGGGGAGCTGTTTTTT. Translated: CASNLGGATGELFF.

V usage is TRBV14 and J usage is TRBJ2-7; D uncertain. This CDR3 is 13 amino acids long. V lost 1 base and J lost 2, with 6 bases in between. Germline loops: CDR1 SGHDN, CDR2 FVKESK. The CDR3 bases are TGTGCCAGCAGCCAAGCATGGCCCTACGAGCAGTACTTC. Its protein product is CASSQAWPYEQYF.

The sample holds a few counts of this clonotype. This CDR3 reads CASSPTGHSEQYF. The DNA for the CDR3 is TGTGCCAGCAGCCCGACAGGGCACAGCGAGCAGTACTTC. V gene TRBV12-3 or TRBV12-4 combines with J gene TRBJ2-7, with 7 bases identical to TRBD1. V dropped 6 bases and J dropped 6; count of bases not matched to a gene: 8. This CDR3 spans 13 amino acids.

This chain links TRBV20-1 with TRBJ2-1; no firm D call. Germline lookup yields CDR1 DFQATT and CDR2 SNEGSKA (reference sequence). This CDR3 has 12 amino acids. Trimming stripped 6 bases from V and 4 bases from J, with 10 bases between. CDR3 sequence reads: CSADATYNEQFF. The CDR3 nucleotides are TGCAGTGCGGACGCCACGTACAATGAGCAGTTCTTC.

There are a few counts of this clonotype. The rearrangement links TRBV20-1 to TRBJ1-1; D is unresolved. Germline V gene lookup returns CDR1 DFQATT and CDR2 SNEGSKA (reference sequence). CDR3 length: 14 amino acids. V was trimmed by 5 bases and J by 7 bases, leaving 20 bases between them. CDR3 region: CSAGIGSTSIEAFF. CDR3 in DNA: TGCAGTGCTGGAATTGGGTCGACGAGCATTGAAGCTTTCTTT.

V is TRBV20-1 and J is TRBJ1-2; tentative D call: TRBD1 (6 bases). This CDR3 is built from 15 residues. V lost 4 bases and J lost 0, with 15 bases in between. Germline V CDR1 and CDR2: DFQATT, SNEGSKA (reference sequence). CDR3 bases: TGCAGTGCTACCGAGAAAGGGGGAGCTAACTATGGCTACACCTTC. Protein: CSATEKGGANYGYTF.

This clonotype was detected only a few times. V gene TRBV20-1 combines with J gene TRBJ2-4; 8 bases are shared with TRBD1. The J call may be wrong; the DNA end is better matched by TRBJ2-7. The CDR3 runs to 13 residues. Germline V gene lookup returns CDR1 DFQATT and CDR2 SNEGSKA (reference sequence). In nucleotides, the CDR3 is TGCAGTCCGGTATCGGACAGGGACTACGAGCAGTACTTC. Translated: CSPVSDRDYEQYF.

This chain links TRBV29-1 with TRBJ2-1, with D possibly called TRBD1 or TRBD2 (5 bases each). There are 13 residues in the CDR3. The V and J ends lost 4 bases and 8 bases respectively, with 15 bases between them. CDR1 SQVTM and CDR2 ANQGSEA come from the germline V gene. The CDR3 bases are TGCAGCGTTGGGACGGGACGCGGCGATGAGCAGTTCTTC. Protein: CSVGTGRGDEQFF.

The gene calls are TRBV7-3 and TRBJ2-3; the D gene is possibly TRBD1 (5 bases). V was clipped by 4 bases and J by 3 bases, with 20 bases between them. CDR3 length: 17 residues. From germline, CDR1 is SGHTA and CDR2 FQGTGA. For the CDR3, the DNA is TGTGCCAGCAGCTCCCAGGGCGGCCCATTGGCGACAGATACGCAGTATTTT. Its translation is CASSSQGGPLATDTQYF.

Notes on this clonotype: The junction shows a germline mismatch at one end, possibly a read error. Here the CDR3 DNA reads TGCGCCAGCAGCCAAGAGCCGGGATTGAACACTGATGCTTTCTTT. Translated, it gives CASSQEPGLNTDAFF. The genes are TRBV4-1 and TRBJ1-1, with no clear D. Germline-derived CDR1 and CDR2 are MGHRA and YSYEKL. CDR3 length equals 15 residues.

This clonotype has at least ten counts. Here the CDR3 DNA reads TGCAGCATTAGGACAGGGAGTTACGAGCAGTACTTC. This sequence encodes CSIRTGSYEQYF. This rearrangement joins TRBV29-1 to TRBJ2-7, with 8 bases lining up with TRBD1. CDR3 length equals 12 residues. With V trimmed by 8 bases and J by 4 bases, 7 bases remained unmatched. CDR1 is SQVTM, CDR2 ANQGSEA, per germline.

The table lists this clonotype with many counts. The gene calls are TRBV12-3 or TRBV12-4 and TRBJ1-4, with TRBD1 matching over 12 bases. This CDR3 has 14 amino acids. The junction had 4 bases not matched to a gene; V was cut back by 6 bases and J by 8 bases. The chain's CDR3 is CASSSGTGGEKLFF. In DNA, the CDR3 is TGTGCCAGCAGCTCCGGGACAGGGGGCGAAAAACTGTTTTTT.